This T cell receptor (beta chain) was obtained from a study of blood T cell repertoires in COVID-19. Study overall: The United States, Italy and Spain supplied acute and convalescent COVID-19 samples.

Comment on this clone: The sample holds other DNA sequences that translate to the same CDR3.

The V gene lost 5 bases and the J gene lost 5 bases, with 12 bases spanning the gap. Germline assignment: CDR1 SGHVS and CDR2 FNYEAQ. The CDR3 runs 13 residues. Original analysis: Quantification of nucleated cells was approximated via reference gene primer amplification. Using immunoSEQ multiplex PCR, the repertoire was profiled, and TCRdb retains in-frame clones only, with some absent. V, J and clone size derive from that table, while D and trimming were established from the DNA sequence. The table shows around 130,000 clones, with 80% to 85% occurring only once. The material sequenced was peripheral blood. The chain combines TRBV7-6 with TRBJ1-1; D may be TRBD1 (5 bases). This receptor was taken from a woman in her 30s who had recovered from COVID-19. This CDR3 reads CASSPGGSTEAFF. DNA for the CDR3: TGTGCCAGCAGCCCCGGGGGGTCAACTGAAGCTTTCTTT.